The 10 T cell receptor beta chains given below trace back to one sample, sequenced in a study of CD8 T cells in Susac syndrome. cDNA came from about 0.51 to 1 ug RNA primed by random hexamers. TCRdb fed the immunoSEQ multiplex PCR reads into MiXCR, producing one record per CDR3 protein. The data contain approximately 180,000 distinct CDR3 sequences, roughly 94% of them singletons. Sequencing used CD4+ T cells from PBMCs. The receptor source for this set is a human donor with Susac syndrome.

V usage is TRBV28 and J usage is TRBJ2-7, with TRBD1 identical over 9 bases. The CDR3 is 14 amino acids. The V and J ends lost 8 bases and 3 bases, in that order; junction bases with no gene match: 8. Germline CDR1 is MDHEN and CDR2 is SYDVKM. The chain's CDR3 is CASDNRGLFYEQYF. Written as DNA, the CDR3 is TGTGCCAGCGATAACAGGGGGCTCTTCTACGAGCAGTACTTC. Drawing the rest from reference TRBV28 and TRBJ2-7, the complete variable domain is DVKVTQSSRYLVKRTGEKVFLECVQDMDHENMFWYRQDPGLGLRLIYFSYDVKMKEKGDIPEGYSVSREKKERFSLILESASTNQTSMYLCASDNRGLFYEQYFGPGTRLTVT.

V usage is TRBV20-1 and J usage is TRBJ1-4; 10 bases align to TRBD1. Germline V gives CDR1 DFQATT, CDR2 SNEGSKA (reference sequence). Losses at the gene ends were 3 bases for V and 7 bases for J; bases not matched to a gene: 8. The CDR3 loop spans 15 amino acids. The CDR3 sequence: CSARGQGYLGEKLFF. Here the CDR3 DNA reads TGCAGTGCTAGGGGACAGGGGTATTTGGGTGAAAAACTGTTTTTT.

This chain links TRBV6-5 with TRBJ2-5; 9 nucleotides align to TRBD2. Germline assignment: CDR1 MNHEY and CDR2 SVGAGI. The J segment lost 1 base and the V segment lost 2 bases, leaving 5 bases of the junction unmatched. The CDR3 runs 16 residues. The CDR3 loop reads CASSYVGSGGQETQYF. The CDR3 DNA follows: TGTGCCAGCAGTTACGTGGGTAGCGGGGGCCAAGAGACCCAGTACTTC.

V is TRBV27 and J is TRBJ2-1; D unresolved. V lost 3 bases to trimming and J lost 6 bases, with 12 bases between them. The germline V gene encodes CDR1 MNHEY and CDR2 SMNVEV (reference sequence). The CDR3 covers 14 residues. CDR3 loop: CASSLARPVNEQFF. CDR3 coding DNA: TGTGCCAGCAGTTTGGCTAGACCAGTCAATGAGCAGTTCTTC.

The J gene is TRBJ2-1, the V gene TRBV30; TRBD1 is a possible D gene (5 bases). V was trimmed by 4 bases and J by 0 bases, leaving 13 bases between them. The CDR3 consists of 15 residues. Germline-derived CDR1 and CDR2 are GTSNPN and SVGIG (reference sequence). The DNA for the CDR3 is TGTGCCTGGACCCACCAGGGTAGCTCCTACAATGAGCAGTTCTTC. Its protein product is CAWTHQGSSYNEQFF.

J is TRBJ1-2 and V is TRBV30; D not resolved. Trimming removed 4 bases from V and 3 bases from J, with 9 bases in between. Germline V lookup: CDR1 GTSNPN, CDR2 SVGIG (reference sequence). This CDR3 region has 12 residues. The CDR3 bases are TGTGCCTGGACCAGCGGGGACTATGGCTACACCTTC. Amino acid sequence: CAWTSGDYGYTF.

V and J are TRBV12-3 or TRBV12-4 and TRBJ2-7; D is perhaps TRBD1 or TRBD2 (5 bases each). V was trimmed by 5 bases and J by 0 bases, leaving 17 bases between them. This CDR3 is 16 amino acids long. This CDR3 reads CASSPSGALSSYEQYF. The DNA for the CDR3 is TGTGCCAGCAGTCCCTCCGGGGCCCTAAGCTCCTACGAGCAGTACTTC.

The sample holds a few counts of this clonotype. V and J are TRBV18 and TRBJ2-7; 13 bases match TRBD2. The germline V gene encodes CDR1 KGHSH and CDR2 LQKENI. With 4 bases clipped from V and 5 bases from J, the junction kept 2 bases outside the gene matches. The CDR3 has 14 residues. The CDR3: CASSLGLAGDEQYF. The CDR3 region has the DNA TGTGCCAGCTCACTAGGACTAGCGGGAGACGAGCAGTACTTC. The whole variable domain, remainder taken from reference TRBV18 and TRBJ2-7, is NAGVMQNPRHLVRRRGQEARLRCSPMKGHSHVYWYRQLPEEGLKFMVYLQKENIIDESGMPKERFSAEFPKEGPSILRIQQVVRGDSAAYFCASSLGLAGDEQYFGPGTRLTVT.

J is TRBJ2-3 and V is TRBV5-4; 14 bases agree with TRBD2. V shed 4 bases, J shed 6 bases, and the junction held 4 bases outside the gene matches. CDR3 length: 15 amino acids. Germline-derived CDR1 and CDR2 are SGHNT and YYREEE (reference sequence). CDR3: CASSRTSGRLDTQYF. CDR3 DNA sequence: TGTGCCAGCAGCCGGACTAGCGGGAGGTTGGATACGCAGTATTTT. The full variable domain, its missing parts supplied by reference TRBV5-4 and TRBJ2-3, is ETGVTQSPTHLIKTRGQQVTLRCSSQSGHNTVSWYQQALGQGPQFIFQYYREEENGRGNFPPRFSGLQFPNYSSELNVNALELDDSALYLCASSRTSGRLDTQYFGPGTRLTVL.

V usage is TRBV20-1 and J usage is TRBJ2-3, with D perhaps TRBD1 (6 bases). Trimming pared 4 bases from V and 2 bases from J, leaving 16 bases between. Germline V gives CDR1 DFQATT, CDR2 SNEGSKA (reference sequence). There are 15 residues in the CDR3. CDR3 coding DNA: TGCAGTGCTACCCTCCTGGACAGCGACACAGATACGCAGTATTTT. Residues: CSATLLDSDTDTQYF.